The clone carrying this T cell receptor beta chain was picked up many times. Eligible hyperthyroidism cases comprised new diagnoses of under 2 months' duration in individuals aged 18 to 65. The data are from a study of Graves' ophthalmopathy and Graves' hyperthyroidism. Investigators amplified TCR beta CDR3 regions from RNA transcripts. A first-round RT-PCR used HTBI primers, followed by a second-round multiplex PCR. MiXCR, applied by TCRdb to the multiplex PCR reads, yields one record per CDR3 protein. Among roughly 610,000 distinct CDR3 sequences, about 20% were seen once, and the ten largest hold approximately 7%. The specimen sequenced was peripheral blood. The sequence was obtained from a woman aged 18-29 years with stable Graves' hyperthyroidism. Some clones in this sample may be carry-over from other donors' samples.

The CDR3 here is CATSKGTSGATDTQYF. The CDR3 coding sequence is TGTGCCACCTCTAAAGGGACTAGCGGGGCTACAGATACGCAGTATTTT. The gene calls are TRBV24-1 and TRBJ2-3; 13 bases are a match to TRBD2. V lost 9 bases, J lost 3 bases, and 8 bases stayed unmatched. The CDR3 is 16 residues long. Germline V gene sequence: CDR1 KGHDR, CDR2 SFDVKD.